These 8 T cell receptor beta chains came from one sample sequenced in a study of tumor-infiltrating lymphocytes in primary liver carcinoma. A primer in the constant region served to generate TCR beta cDNA from approximately 460 ng of total RNA. It was through three nested multiplex PCR rounds of slightly modified ARM-PCR that TCR beta libraries arose. With TRBV1-TRBV30 forward primers and a C-beta reverse primer, the first two PCR rounds were run for about 10 cycles each. TCRdb recomputed calls from the multiplex PCR reads with MiXCR, one row per CDR3 protein. The data contain about 120,000 distinct CDR3 sequences, about 68% of them singletons. The source material, about 20-30 mg of unsorted bulk tissue, was used to co-extract RNA and DNA. The sample consisted of liver tumor tissue from sampling region 1. Subset described: tumor region T1, superior pole. The receptors come from a woman aged 60-70 years with primary liver carcinoma and hepatitis B virus infection.

The sample holds many counts of this clonotype. The V and J genes are TRBV4-1 and TRBJ2-7; a possible D gene is TRBD2 (5 bases). Between the trimmed V and J ends, which lost 5 bases and 2 bases, there was a span of 16 bases. CDR1 is MGHRA and CDR2 is YSYEKL in the germline V gene. This CDR3 spans 15 amino acids. The CDR3 loop is CASSKGDHPTYEQYF. Written as DNA, the CDR3 is TGCGCCAGCAGCAAGGGAGACCATCCTACCTACGAGCAGTACTTC.

This clonotype was counted between two and nine times. The rearrangement links TRBV29-1 to TRBJ1-1, with 10 nucleotides matching TRBD1. The trim removed 3 bases at V and 1 base at J, leaving 2 bases unmatched. The length of the CDR3 is 14 residues. Germline CDR1 SQVTM, CDR2 ANQGSEA. The CDR3 region is CSVEGDRGNTEAFF. CDR3 in DNA: TGCAGCGTTGAGGGGGACAGGGGGAACACTGAAGCTTTCTTT.

To note about this clonotype: The CDR3 carries no conserved terminal phenylalanine or tryptophan, so it likely arises from a read error. The chain employs TRBV6-6 and TRBJ1-1; D is uncertain. The CDR3 totals 14 residues. Deletions cut 8 bases from V and 0 bases from J, with 13 bases between. Germline V gene lookup returns CDR1 MNHNY and CDR2 SVGAGI (reference sequence). As DNA, the CDR3 is TGTGCCAGCGTTACCGCAGAAATGAACACTGAAGCTTTCTCT. Translation: CASVTAEMNTEAFS.

In the case of this clonotype: One base away lies a much larger clone, so this may be a sequencing read error. Since the CDR3 does not end with the conserved phenylalanine or tryptophan, this likely comes from a read error. This rearrangement joins TRBV12-3 or TRBV12-4 to TRBJ1-1; the D gene is possibly TRBD1 (5 bases). V lost 4 bases and J lost 11, with 17 bases in between. This CDR3 region has 13 residues. CDR3 sequence reads: CASSYNGLGGAFL. CDR3 nucleotide sequence: TGTGCCAGCAGTTATAACGGGTTGGGGGGGGCTTTCCTT.

Remarks on this clonotype: A much larger clone lies a single base off, so this may be a read error. The V call is TRBV6-6, the J call TRBJ1-6, with TRBD1 matching 7 bases. Germline CDR1 reads MNHNY; CDR2 reads SVGAGI (reference sequence). CDR3 length equals 15 residues. J was trimmed by 14 bases and V by 2 bases; bases with no gene match: 12. CDR3 nucleotides: TGTGCCAGCAGTTACGGCGGGACAGCCAAAGTCACCCTCCACTTT. Protein: CASSYGGTAKVTLHF.

To note about this clonotype: An end of the junction does not agree with germline; a read error may underlie this. This chain connects TRBV13 to TRBJ2-3, with 8 bases that match TRBD2. CDR3 length: 18 residues. CDR1 and CDR2 from the germline V gene are PRHDT and FYEKMQ (reference sequence). The CDR3 DNA is TGTGCCATCAGCTTAGCGGGGACTAACGGGATTCGCACATATACGCAGTATTTT. The encoded protein is CAISLAGTNGIRTYTQYF.

Worth noting for this clonotype: A single base separates this from a much larger clone, so it may be a read error. The rearrangement joins TRBV12-3 or TRBV12-4 to TRBJ2-5; a possible D gene is TRBD2 (5 bases). This CDR3 is 14 amino acids long. Trimming cost V 4 bases and J 3 bases, with 12 bases left between them. CDR3 nucleotide sequence: TGTGCCAGCAGTTCGAGGCTAGCTGAAGAGACCCAGTACTTC. The encoded protein is CASSSRLAEETQYF.

The V gene is TRBV7-9, the J gene TRBJ2-7; D remains ambiguous. Germline CDR1 is SEHNR and CDR2 is FQNEAQ (reference sequence). V was clipped by 5 bases and J by 2 bases, with 13 bases between them. The CDR3 sequence is 14 residues long. The DNA for the CDR3 is TGTGCCAGCAGCGTAGTGGGCAGAGCCTACGAGCAGTACTTC. Translated: CASSVVGRAYEQYF.